Each of the 20 T cell receptor beta chains below was sequenced from the same sample in a study of blood T cell repertoires in COVID-19. Some clones are missing from TCRdb's copy, which holds only in-frame ones; the method was immunoSEQ multiplex PCR. The sample records approximately 170,000 clones, around 82% being singletons. Sequenced input: peripheral blood. These receptors originate from a woman of 80 years or more with acute or convalescent COVID-19.

The chain combines TRBV28 with TRBJ1-5; a possible D gene is TRBD1 (6 bases). The germline CDR1 and CDR2 sequences are MDHEN and SYDVKM. The ends were cut back, 10 bases at V and 4 bases at J, with 8 bases in the middle. This CDR3 contains 11 residues. The CDR3, as DNA: TGTGCCACCGGACAGAATCAGCCCCAGCATTTT. Its protein product is CATGQNQPQHF. The full variable domain, completed using reference TRBV28 and TRBJ1-5, is DVKVTQSSRYLVKRTGEKVFLECVQDMDHENMFWYRQDPGLGLRLIYFSYDVKMKEKGDIPEGYSVSREKKERFSLILESASTNQTSMYLCATGQNQPQHFGDGTRLSIL.

This clone appeared once. The chain recombines TRBV19 with TRBJ2-3; D perhaps matches TRBD2 (6 bases). V was cut by 3 bases and J by 1 base, with 11 bases left in between. From germline, CDR1 is LNHDA and CDR2 SQIVND (reference sequence). The CDR3 totals 15 residues. The CDR3 DNA reads as TGTGCCAGTAGTATTGCGGGATGGGGCACAGATACGCAGTATTTT. Amino acids: CASSIAGWGTDTQYF.

The chain employs TRBV29-1 and TRBJ1-2; the D is unclear. The germline CDR1 and CDR2 sequences are SQVTM and ANQGSEA. This CDR3 has 12 amino acids. V shed 4 bases and J shed 7 bases, with 13 bases lying between them. This CDR3 is CSVAPDMFGYTF. CDR3 in DNA: TGCAGCGTTGCACCCGACATGTTTGGCTACACCTTC. Full variable domain (rest looked up from reference TRBV29-1 and TRBJ1-2): SAVISQKPSRDICQRGTSLTIQCQVDSQVTMMFWYRQQPGQSLTLIATANQGSEATYESGFVIDKFPISRPNLTFSTLTVSNMSPEDSSIYLCSVAPDMFGYTFGSGTRLTVV.

This clone appeared once. The V call is TRBV5-8, the J call TRBJ2-5; TRBD2 matches 11 bases. Trimming took 4 bases from V and 5 from J; bases not matched to a gene: 13. The germline V gene encodes CDR1 SGHTS and CDR2 YDEGEE. CDR3 length: 17 amino acids. CDR3 loop: CASSREVLAGGGETQYF. For the CDR3, the DNA is TGTGCCAGCAGCCGTGAGGTGCTAGCGGGAGGCGGGGAGACCCAGTACTTC.

This clone was seen only a few times. This chain uses TRBV6-6 with TRBJ2-3; D is undetermined. With 7 bases removed from V and 2 bases from J, the gap between germline ends came to 13 bases. Germline CDR1 and CDR2: MNHNY and SVGAGI (reference sequence). The CDR3 length is 14 residues. In nucleotides, the CDR3 is TGTGCCAGCATCACCGGAGCCTACACAGATACGCAGTATTTT. It yields the protein CASITGAYTDTQYF.

The gene calls are TRBV29-1 and TRBJ2-1; D is ambiguous. The germline V gene encodes CDR1 SQVTM and CDR2 ANQGSEA. Deletions cut 4 bases from V and 9 bases from J, with 13 bases between. The CDR3 is 12 residues long. CDR3 loop: CSVGVTRAEQFF. CDR3 DNA: TGCAGCGTTGGGGTGACACGAGCTGAGCAGTTCTTC.

This rearrangement joins TRBV20-1 to TRBJ1-2; D is undetermined. Germline values: CDR1 DFQATT, CDR2 SNEGSKA (reference sequence). V was pared by 4 bases and J by 5 bases, with 8 bases between. CDR3 size: 11 residues. The CDR3: CSATARYGYTF. As DNA, the CDR3 is TGCAGTGCTACAGCTAGATATGGCTACACCTTC.

The gene calls are TRBV9 and TRBJ1-2; unclear D gene. Trimming took off 3 bases at V and 0 bases at J, with 9 bases between the two ends. The CDR3 contains 14 residues. Germline V CDR1 and CDR2: SGDLS, YYNGEE. The CDR3 here is CASSADGTNYGYTF. DNA of the CDR3: TGTGCCAGCAGCGCCGACGGGACTAACTATGGCTACACCTTC. Looking up the rest from reference TRBV9 and TRBJ1-2 gives the full variable domain: DSGVTQTPKHLITATGQRVTLRCSPRSGDLSVYWYQQSLDQGLQFLIQYYNGEERAKGNILERFSAQQFPDLHSELNLSSLELGDSALYFCASSADGTNYGYTFGSGTRLTVV.

V is TRBV9 and J is TRBJ1-6, with a possible D match to TRBD1 (5 bases). The CDR3 extends over 14 amino acids. CDR1 SGDLS and CDR2 YYNGEE come from the germline V gene. The ends were cut back, 3 bases at V and 10 bases at J, with 14 bases in the middle. The CDR3 nucleotides are TGTGCCAGCAGCGAATTCACTGGGGGGTCACCCCTCCACTTT. Amino acid sequence: CASSEFTGGSPLHF.

This clone occurred once. This chain uses TRBV2 with TRBJ2-3; TRBD2 matches 14 bases. V shed 6 bases and J 8 bases; nucleotides not matched to a gene: 13. Germline V gene data show CDR1 as SNHLY and CDR2 as FYNNEI. The CDR3 is 17 amino acids. CDR3 in amino acids: CASRSRGLAGAGGTQYF. In DNA form, the CDR3 reads TGTGCCAGCAGAAGCAGGGGACTAGCGGGGGCCGGGGGTACGCAGTATTTT.

This chain connects TRBV19 to TRBJ1-5; possibly TRBD1 for D (5 bases). Per the germline V gene, CDR1 is LNHDA and CDR2 is SQIVND (reference sequence). CDR3 size: 15 residues. Deletions cut 5 bases from V and 4 bases from J, with 15 bases between. The CDR3 bases are TGTGCCAGTAGTGCCGGCGGGGGATATAATCAGCCCCAGCATTTT. As protein: CASSAGGGYNQPQHF.

The CDR3 reads CASSQSDRINEQFF. Here the CDR3 DNA reads TGCGCCAGCAGCCAATCTGACAGGATCAATGAGCAGTTCTTC. The chain links TRBV4-3 to TRBJ2-1, with a tentative D call TRBD1 (6 bases). The CDR3 has 14 amino acids. The V and J ends lost 2 bases and 6 bases respectively, with 11 bases between them. The germline CDR1 and CDR2 sequences are LGHNA and YSLEER.

V usage is TRBV28 and J usage is TRBJ1-4, with 9 bases identical to TRBD1. Germline CDR1 reads MDHEN; CDR2 reads SYDVKM. J was trimmed by 9 bases and V by 4 bases; bases with no gene match: 6. The CDR3 is 14 residues long. CDR3 loop: CASSWTGEPKKLFF. The CDR3 DNA is TGTGCCAGCAGTTGGACAGGGGAGCCCAAAAAACTGTTTTTT.

The rearrangement uses TRBV28 and TRBJ2-1, with D possibly matching TRBD1 (5 bases). CDR1 and CDR2 from the germline V gene are MDHEN and SYDVKM. Trimming took off 8 bases at V and 2 bases at J, with 19 bases between the two ends. This CDR3 has 16 residues. The CDR3 spells CASPPPGQVPYNEQFF. For the CDR3, the DNA is TGTGCCAGCCCCCCCCCAGGGCAGGTCCCCTACAATGAGCAGTTCTTC.

V gene TRBV28 combines with J gene TRBJ1-2; 8 bases map to TRBD1. Trimming took 5 bases from V and 2 from J; bases not matched to a gene: 1. This CDR3 has 13 residues. CDR1 MDHEN and CDR2 SYDVKM come from the germline V gene. The CDR3 reads CASSQGANYGYTF. CDR3 DNA: TGTGCCAGCAGTCAGGGGGCGAACTATGGCTACACCTTC.

The rearrangement joins TRBV28 to TRBJ2-5; D gene unclear. This CDR3 has 11 residues. The germline CDR1 and CDR2 sequences are MDHEN and SYDVKM. V lost 4 bases, J lost 6 bases, and 6 bases lay in between. CDR3 DNA: TGTGCCAGCAGTTCACAACAGACCCAGTACTTC. This sequence encodes CASSSQQTQYF.

The V call is TRBV19, the J call TRBJ2-5; 7 bases align to TRBD2. CDR3 size: 15 residues. Losses at the gene ends were 4 bases for V and 2 bases for J; bases not matched to a gene: 7. The germline CDR1 and CDR2 sequences are LNHDA and SQIVND (reference sequence). The CDR3 spells CASSRASGRQETQYF. The CDR3 region has the DNA TGTGCCAGTAGTAGAGCTAGCGGACGACAAGAGACCCAGTACTTC.

V usage is TRBV7-2 and J usage is TRBJ1-3, with D hard to call. The CDR3 runs to 14 residues. The V gene's germline CDR1 is SGHTA and CDR2 FQGNSA. Trimming stripped 3 bases from V and 2 bases from J, with 8 bases between. The CDR3 reads CASSLTGTGNTIYF. CDR3 bases: TGTGCCAGCAGCTTGACGGGGACTGGAAACACCATATATTTT.

The V gene is TRBV5-4, the J gene TRBJ2-1; TRBD1 matches at 12 bases. The V segment lost 3 bases and the J segment 6 bases; nucleotides outside the gene matches: 19. The CDR3 loop spans 20 amino acids. CDR1 and CDR2 from the germline V gene are SGHNT and YYREEE (reference sequence). CDR3 residues: CASSWSGTGGARRGINEQFF. The CDR3 DNA sequence: TGTGCCAGCAGCTGGTCTGGGACAGGGGGCGCACGGCGGGGTATCAATGAGCAGTTCTTC.

This chain uses TRBV5-4 with TRBJ1-1; D perhaps matches TRBD1 (6 bases). V was pared by 0 bases and J by 0 bases, with 9 bases between. Germline V CDR1 and CDR2: SGHNT, YYREEE (reference sequence). The length of the CDR3 is 15 residues. The CDR3 loop reads CASSLARGLNTEAFF. The CDR3 DNA follows: TGTGCCAGCAGCTTGGCCAGGGGATTGAACACTGAAGCTTTCTTT.